A selection of T cell receptor beta chains follows, all from one sample in a study of blood T cell repertoires in COVID-19. This table comes from immunoSEQ multiplex PCR, and its TCRdb copy is limited to in-frame clones, with some not included. The sample includes roughly 40,000 clones, roughly 83% of them seen just once. The sample was peripheral blood. Receptors originate from a human donor with acute or convalescent COVID-19. The donor label of this sample is uncertain. CDR3s leave out the opening cysteine and the closing phenylalanine or tryptophan.

>TRBV19
ASRVQDNSNQPQH
>TRBV2
ASRPGQGSEKLF
>TRBV7-9
ASSSGQGLNEKLF
>TRBV9
ASGTGLAGTSEQY
>TRBV24-1
ATSLAGGETQY
>TRBV11-3
ASSLGGPSSGNTIY
>TRBV11-1
ASSLGDSLYEQY
>TRBV9
ASSTSGQGNSPLH
>TRBV2
ASSRGQGTEAF
>TRBV6-2/TRBV6-3
ASSSPLRSSYNEQF
>TRBV19
ASRYDRSNQPQH
>TRBV9
ASSVARRDTQY
>TRBV5-8
ASSLRGFRETQY
>TRBV5-8
ASSYGQARETQY
>TRBV4-1
ASSQDTGTSAETQY
>TRBV7-3
ASSLSGRRYNEKLF
>TRBV19
ASSMQQGHLMNTEAF
>TRBV28
ASSPGTARYNYGYT
>TRBV14
ASSLTSGRGDTEAF
>TRBV13
ASSFWGQGAYEQY
>TRBV10-3
AISGQGAIQNNEQF
>TRBV5-1
ASSGTGVPGYT
>TRBV2
ASRETPSYNEQF
>TRBV28
ASSAAGTGTKVTQY
>TRBV29-1
SVVGHSTNEKLF
>TRBV27
ASSGGLVGVYT
>TRBV11-2
ASSRTGTGRLNTEAF
>TRBV7-9
ASSLDATGGSPLH
>TRBV7-2
ASSTTTNTEAF
>TRBV3-1/TRBV3-2
ASSLPGGRETQY
>TRBV2
ASSEAAGTGNTIY
>TRBV19
ASSFRGQLSAKNIQY
>TRBV19
ASTQDRGRNEQF
>TRBV28
ASRLWTGENYGYT
>TRBV19
ASSTHRDSPLH
>TRBV9
ASSENSDMTYEQY
>TRBV5-3
ARSLLLVVGGRSRNQPQH
>TRBV15
ATSSSGTSVMETQY
>TRBV6-2/TRBV6-3
ASSYPMGGSSYEQY
>TRBV7-9
AGGPATNEKLF
>TRBV7-2
ASSNTWRGLAGVEDTQY
>TRBV6-5
ASSYSTGEWAYGYT
>TRBV5-6
ASSGTTGPYEQY
>TRBV21-1
ASSMRRGAHQTPGELF
>TRBV7-2
ASSLRRRDEQY
>TRBV24-1
ATSDLSGSEDTQY
>TRBV3-1/TRBV3-2
ASSQVIGVEQY
>TRBV28
ASSRDSPTDTQY
>TRBV19
ASSILSGREYGYT